This T cell receptor (beta chain) was found in a study of PD-1 blockade in classical Hodgkin lymphoma. For this clone: Its target is not known.

V shed 4 bases and J shed 0 bases, with 5 bases lying between them. This CDR3 spans 13 amino acids. CDR1 and CDR2 from the germline V gene are SGDLS and YYNGEE. Study conclusions and caveats: Newly diagnosed patients reportedly had lower baseline TCR diversity than healthy donors. What drove the repertoire differences, possibly disease activity or prior therapy, has not been defined.

TCRdb's table, derived via immunoSEQ multiplex PCR, lists solely in-frame clones and lacks some. The data hold 30,000 or so clones, with 90% observed a single time. Every patient relapsed after autologous stem cell transplantation, and brentuximab vedotin exposure varied. CD4+ T cells were purified from thawed PBMCs by magnetic negative selection. When best responses were assessed, they were complete response, partial response or progressive disease. This chain connects TRBV9 to TRBJ1-5; D unresolved. This material consisted of CD4+ T cells from blood, taken at baseline. The TCR sequence derives from a human donor with classical Hodgkin lymphoma. Written as DNA, the CDR3 is TGTGCCAGCAGCCTTTATAGCAATCAGCCCCAGCATTTT. Amino acids: CASSLYSNQPQHF.